This record looks at one TCR beta chain sequence and its context. Germline V gives CDR1 PRHDT, CDR2 FYEKMQ (reference sequence). V lost 6 bases to trimming and J lost 0 bases, with 26 bases between them. The CDR3 sequence is 19 residues long. This entry belongs to a study of cytotoxic CD8 clonotypes in ibrutinib-treated CLL. Generated by immunoSEQ multiplex PCR, the TCRdb table keeps only in-frame clones and is missing some. The sample records more than 200,000 clones, roughly 70% being singletons. The rearrangement links TRBV13 to TRBJ1-2; possible D gene TRBD1, 6 bases. Here the sequenced sample was PBMCs, taken after 24 months of ibrutinib treatment. The receptor comes from a human donor with chronic lymphocytic leukemia. The CDR3 sequence is CASSLPKKGETYANYGYTF. The CDR3 DNA reads as TGTGCCAGCAGTCTCCCGAAGAAGGGGGAGACCTACGCTAACTATGGCTACACCTTC.